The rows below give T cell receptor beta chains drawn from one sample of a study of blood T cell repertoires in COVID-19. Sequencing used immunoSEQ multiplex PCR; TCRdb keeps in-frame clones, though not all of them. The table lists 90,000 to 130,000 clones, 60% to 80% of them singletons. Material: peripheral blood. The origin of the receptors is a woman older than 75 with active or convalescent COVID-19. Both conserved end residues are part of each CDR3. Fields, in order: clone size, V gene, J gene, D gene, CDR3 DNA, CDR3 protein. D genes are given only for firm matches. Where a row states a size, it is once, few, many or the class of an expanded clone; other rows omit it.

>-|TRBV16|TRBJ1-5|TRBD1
TGTGCCAGCAGCCAATGGGGGACAGTTTTTGGCTATAGCAATCAGCCCCAGCATTTT
CASSQWGTVFGYSNQPQHF
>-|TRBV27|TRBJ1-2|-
TGTGCCAGCAGTTTAGGGGCACCTACATGGGGCTATGGCTACACCTTC
CASSLGAPTWGYGYTF
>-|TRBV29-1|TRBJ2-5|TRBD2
TGCAGCGTTCCCCCTCCGGGGGGGGATCAAGAGACCCAGTACTTC
CSVPPPGGDQETQYF
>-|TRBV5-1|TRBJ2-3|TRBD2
TGCGCCAGCAGTCCCGGACTAGCGGGAAACACAGATACGCAGTATTTT
CASSPGLAGNTDTQYF
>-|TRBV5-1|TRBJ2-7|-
TGCGCCAGCAGCCCAGACCCGCTAGGCGAGCAGTACTTC
CASSPDPLGEQYF
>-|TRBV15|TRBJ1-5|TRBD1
TGTGCCACCAGCAGAGACGGACAGGCGGCTGGTCAGCCCCAGCATTTT
CATSRDGQAAGQPQHF
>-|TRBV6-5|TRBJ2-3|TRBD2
TGTGCCAGCAGTTCCTCCGGGACTAGCGGAAGAGATACGCAGTATTTT
CASSSSGTSGRDTQYF
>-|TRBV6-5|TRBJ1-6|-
TGTGCCAGCGGTCCACAGGCTGGTTCACCCCTCCACTTT
CASGPQAGSPLHF
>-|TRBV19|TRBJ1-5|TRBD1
TGTGCCAGTAGTATTAATCCATGGACAGGGGGTTATCAGCCCCAGCATTTT
CASSINPWTGGYQPQHF
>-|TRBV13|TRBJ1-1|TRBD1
TGTGCCAGCAGCCCCGACAGGGCCACTGAAGCTTTCTTT
CASSPDRATEAFF
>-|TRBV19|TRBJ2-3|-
TGTGCCGCCCAGGGGCCCACAGATACGCAGTATTTT
CAAQGPTDTQYF
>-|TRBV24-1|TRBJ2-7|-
TGTGCCACCAGTTATGGGCCTTCCTACGAGCAGTACTTC
CATSYGPSYEQYF
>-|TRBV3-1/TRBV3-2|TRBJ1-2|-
TGTGCCAGCAGCCAGGGCGGGACCTCCCTCTACACCTTC
CASSQGGTSLYTF
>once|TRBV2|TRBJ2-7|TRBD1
TGTGCCAGCAGCAAAGATGGGACAGGGGGGAGGGAGCAGTACTTC
CASSKDGTGGREQYF
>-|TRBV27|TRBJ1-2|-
TGTGCCAGCAGTTTATTCCCCCAGGGTATATTTAACTATGGCTACACCTTC
CASSLFPQGIFNYGYTF
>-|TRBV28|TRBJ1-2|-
TGTGCCAGCAGTTCTTCAGACAGGAACTATGGCTACACCTTC
CASSSSDRNYGYTF
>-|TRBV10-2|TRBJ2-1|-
TGCGCCAGCACTCGGGATTTGGACAATGAGCAGTTCTTC
CASTRDLDNEQFF
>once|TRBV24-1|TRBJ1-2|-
TGTGCCACCAGTGACTGGACAGATAACTATGGCTACACCTTC
CATSDWTDNYGYTF
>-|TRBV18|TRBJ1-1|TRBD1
TGTGCCAGCTCACCACTAGGGACAGGGACCGTGAACACTGAAGCTTTCTTT
CASSPLGTGTVNTEAFF
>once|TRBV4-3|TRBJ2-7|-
TGCGCCAGCAGCCAAGGGGTCGGGATAGGCGAGCAGTACTTC
CASSQGVGIGEQYF
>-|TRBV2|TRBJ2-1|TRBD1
TGTGCCAGCAGGAGACAGGGGGGGCCCACCCGGGACCAGTACTCCTACAATGAGCAGTTCTTC
CASRRQGGPTRDQYSYNEQFF
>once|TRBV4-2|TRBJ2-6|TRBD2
TGTGCCAGCAGAGCTAGCGGATACTCTGGGGCCAACGTCCTGACTTTC
CASRASGYSGANVLTF
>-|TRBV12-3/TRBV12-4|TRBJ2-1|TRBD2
TGTGCCAGCAGCCGCGGGGGTGAGCAGTTCTTC
CASSRGGEQFF
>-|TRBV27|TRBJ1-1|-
TGTGCCAGCAGTTTATCGCGGGGGAGCCCTGAAGCTTTCTTT
CASSLSRGSPEAFF
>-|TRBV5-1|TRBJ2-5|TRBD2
TGCGCCAGCAGCACCGGGACTAGCGGTCAAGAGACCCAGTACTTC
CASSTGTSGQETQYF
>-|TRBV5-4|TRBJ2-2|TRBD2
TGTGCCAGCAGCGCCGCGACTAGCGGGAGTGCCGGGGAGCTGTTTTTT
CASSAATSGSAGELFF
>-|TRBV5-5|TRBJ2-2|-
TGTGCCAGCAGCGTCGGACCAGGGTCCGGGGAGCTGTTTTTT
CASSVGPGSGELFF
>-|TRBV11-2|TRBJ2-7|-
TGTGCCAGCAGCTTTGATCTTGGGCACTCCTACGAGCAGTACTTC
CASSFDLGHSYEQYF